These T cell receptor beta chains were read from a single sample in a study of OX40 agonist ivuxolimab in advanced cancers. Profiling relied on immunoSEQ multiplex PCR, and the TCRdb table lists in-frame clones only, not all of them. The data contain some 77,000 clones, around 93% of them singletons. The input for sequencing was CD4+ or CD8+ T cells sorted from blood, taken in a trial of the OX40 agonist ivuxolimab. Every receptor here comes from an adult with an advanced solid tumor such as melanoma, head and neck, liver or kidney cancer. CDR3s include the opening cysteine and the closing phenylalanine or tryptophan. Fields, in order: clone size, J gene, D gene, V gene, CDR3 protein, CDR3 DNA. The D gene is left open where the match is weak. Expanded clones get a size class; other rows say once, few or many, or leave the size out.

abundance: NA
j_gene: TRBJ2-1
d_gene: TRBD2
v_gene: TRBV19
CDR3aa: CASSIRPLAGVYNEQFF
CDR3nt: TGTGCCAGTAGTATTAGGCCTCTAGCGGGAGTGTACAATGAGCAGTTCTTC

abundance: NA
j_gene: TRBJ2-5
d_gene: NA
v_gene: TRBV7-2
CDR3aa: CASSLGQKETQYF
CDR3nt: TGTGCCAGCAGCCTCGGACAGAAAGAGACCCAGTACTTC

abundance: few
j_gene: TRBJ1-6
d_gene: TRBD1
v_gene: TRBV9
CDR3aa: CASSPRQGDNSPLHF
CDR3nt: TGTGCCAGCAGCCCCCGTCAGGGGGATAATTCACCCCTCCACTTT

abundance: NA
j_gene: TRBJ1-1
d_gene: NA
v_gene: TRBV6-1
CDR3aa: CASSESLSPVLNTEAFF
CDR3nt: TGTGCCAGCAGTGAATCCTTATCTCCAGTATTGAACACTGAAGCTTTCTTT

abundance: NA
j_gene: TRBJ2-3
d_gene: NA
v_gene: TRBV5-1
CDR3aa: CASRVLASLSTDTQYF
CDR3nt: TGCGCCAGCAGGGTTCTAGCAAGCTTGAGCACAGATACGCAGTATTTT

abundance: NA
j_gene: TRBJ1-6
d_gene: NA
v_gene: TRBV19
CDR3aa: CASSIQEGQGSPLHF
CDR3nt: TGTGCCAGTAGTATACAGGAAGGGCAGGGATCACCCCTCCACTTT

abundance: NA
j_gene: TRBJ2-2
d_gene: NA
v_gene: TRBV9
CDR3aa: CASSRGAEPTGELFF
CDR3nt: TGTGCCAGCAGCCGGGGGGCAGAACCCACCGGGGAGCTGTTTTTT

abundance: NA
j_gene: TRBJ1-1
d_gene: NA
v_gene: TRBV6-5
CDR3aa: CASSYTHGTEAFF
CDR3nt: TGTGCCAGCAGTTACACCCACGGCACTGAAGCTTTCTTT

abundance: once
j_gene: TRBJ1-2
d_gene: TRBD1
v_gene: TRBV6-6
CDR3aa: CASSYSRTGPNYGYTF
CDR3nt: TGTGCCAGCAGTTACTCTCGGACAGGACCTAACTATGGCTACACCTTC

abundance: NA
j_gene: TRBJ2-5
d_gene: TRBD2
v_gene: TRBV18
CDR3aa: CASSPPAGGSETQYF
CDR3nt: TGTGCCAGCTCACCTCCAGCGGGGGGATCGGAGACCCAGTACTTC

abundance: NA
j_gene: TRBJ2-7
d_gene: NA
v_gene: TRBV27
CDR3aa: CASSRLQGYEQYF
CDR3nt: TGTGCCAGCAGTCGTCTACAGGGATACGAGCAGTACTTC

abundance: NA
j_gene: TRBJ1-4
d_gene: TRBD1
v_gene: TRBV19
CDR3aa: CATLPSGTGYEKLFF
CDR3nt: TGTGCCACCCTACCCTCCGGGACAGGGTATGAAAAACTGTTTTTT

abundance: NA
j_gene: TRBJ2-1
d_gene: TRBD2
v_gene: TRBV19
CDR3aa: CASSTTSGRINEQFF
CDR3nt: TGTGCCAGTAGTACCACTAGCGGGAGAATCAATGAGCAGTTCTTC

abundance: NA
j_gene: TRBJ1-2
d_gene: NA
v_gene: TRBV9
CDR3aa: CASSQGTLDYGYTF
CDR3nt: TGTGCCAGCAGCCAAGGGACATTGGACTATGGCTACACCTTC

abundance: once
j_gene: TRBJ2-7
d_gene: NA
v_gene: TRBV10-3
CDR3aa: CAIRGAATSSYEQYF
CDR3nt: TGTGCCATCCGAGGGGCAGCGACTAGCTCCTACGAGCAGTACTTC